The 21 T cell receptor beta chains presented below share a single source sample, sequenced in a study of shared clonotypes between healthy human individuals. Some clones are missing from TCRdb's copy, which holds only in-frame ones; the method was immunoSEQ multiplex PCR. The data contain 650,000 to 700,000 clones, around 90% of them singletons. Sequencing input: memory CD8+ T cells from PBMCs. Subset meaning: CD45RO+ cells pooled with CCR7-negative TemRA cells. These receptors all stem from a man younger than 35 in good health. Some clones in this sample may be carry-over from other donors' samples.

The chain recombines TRBV27 with TRBJ2-7; D could derive from TRBD1 or TRBD2 (6 bases each). Germline CDR1 reads MNHEY; CDR2 reads SMNVEV (reference sequence). V lost 0 bases to trimming and J lost 6 bases, with 15 bases between them. This CDR3 spans 15 amino acids. CDR3 coding DNA: TGTGCCAGCAGTTTATCGAAGTTCGGAGGGGGCGAGCAGTACTTC. As protein: CASSLSKFGGGEQYF.

As regards this clone: Different DNA sequences within this sample yield the same CDR3. This chain links TRBV9 with TRBJ2-2, with D hard to call. The germline V and J ends were trimmed by 3 bases and 8 bases, with 5 bases remaining between them. Germline V gives CDR1 SGDLS, CDR2 YYNGEE. The CDR3 has 11 residues. The CDR3 loop reads CASSAGGELFF. In DNA, the CDR3 is TGTGCCAGCAGCGCGGGTGGGGAGCTGTTTTTT.

The CDR3 DNA sequence: TGTGCCAGCAGCTTATTGCATGGCACTGAAGCTTTCTTT. This gives the protein CASSLLHGTEAFF. The gene calls are TRBV7-9 and TRBJ1-1; D unclear. Trimming shortened V by 2 bases and J by 4 bases, and 8 bases separated the two germline ends. The CDR3 spans 13 residues. Germline V gene data show CDR1 as SEHNR and CDR2 as FQNEAQ (reference sequence).

The J gene is TRBJ1-5, the V gene TRBV5-5, with D unresolved. Per germline, CDR1 SGHKS and CDR2 YYEKEE (reference sequence). The CDR3 sequence is 16 residues long. Trimming removed 1 base from V and 6 bases from J, with 17 bases in between. The CDR3 loop reads CASSLFAAPGTQPQHF. The CDR3 bases are TGTGCCAGCAGCTTGTTCGCAGCCCCAGGTACTCAGCCCCAGCATTTT.

The V gene is TRBV5-1, the J gene TRBJ2-7; D is unclear. The CDR3 consists of 12 residues. In germline, CDR1 is SGHRS, CDR2 YFSETQ. Trimming removed 0 bases at V and 6 bases at J, with 7 bases between. CDR3 nucleotides: TGCGCCAGCAGCTTGGCCCCCGGCGAGCAGTACTTC. Translation: CASSLAPGEQYF.

This rearrangement joins TRBV6-5 to TRBJ2-7; D gene unclear. Germline CDR1 and CDR2: MNHEY and SVGAGI. The length of the CDR3 is 12 residues. V was cut by 2 bases and J by 3 bases, with 5 bases left in between. The CDR3 bases are TGTGCCAGCAGTTACAACGACTACGAGCAGTACTTC. Translating it yields CASSYNDYEQYF.

The chain recombines TRBV4-2 with TRBJ1-3; D is unclear. The germline CDR1 and CDR2 sequences are LGHNA and YNFKEQ. The CDR3 covers 17 residues. V lost 2 bases and J lost 0, with 14 bases in between. The CDR3 DNA reads as TGTGCCAGCAGCCAATTTGTCCTACCGAGCTCTGGAAACACCATATATTTT. This translates into CASSQFVLPSSGNTIYF.

This clone has a single count. V and J are TRBV7-3 and TRBJ1-2; 9 bases are shared with TRBD1. V dropped 5 bases and J dropped 0; count of bases not matched to a gene: 7. In germline, CDR1 is SGHTA, CDR2 FQGTGA. The CDR3 loop spans 16 amino acids. In DNA, the CDR3 is TGTGCCAGCAGCCCGACAGGGGGAATAGCTAACTATGGCTACACCTTC. This sequence encodes CASSPTGGIANYGYTF.

The chain combines TRBV7-2 with TRBJ1-5; TRBD1 matches 7 bases. The germline V gene encodes CDR1 SGHTA and CDR2 FQGNSA. Trimming took 0 bases from V and 1 from J; bases not matched to a gene: 6. The CDR3 runs to 17 residues. The CDR3 here is CASSLALGRGSNQPQHF. CDR3 DNA sequence: TGTGCCAGCAGCTTAGCGCTGGGCAGGGGGAGCAATCAGCCCCAGCATTTT.

The chain carries TRBV11-2 and TRBJ1-5; TRBD1 is a possible D gene (6 bases). CDR1 is SGHAT, CDR2 FQNNGV, per germline. V lost 5 bases to trimming and J lost 7 bases, with 21 bases between them. The CDR3 consists of 16 residues. In nucleotides, the CDR3 is TGTGCCAGCAGCAAGCAGGGGTATGGGGGGAGCCAGCCCCAGCATTTT. Translation: CASSKQGYGGSQPQHF.

The V call is TRBV6-5, the J call TRBJ1-2; D ambiguous. V was shortened by 2 bases and J by 6 bases, with 10 bases between the two germline ends. The germline V gene has CDR1 MNHEY and CDR2 SVGAGI. This CDR3 is 13 amino acids long. The CDR3 bases are TGTGCCAGCAGTTACGGGGAACGGGATGGCTACACCTTC. Protein product: CASSYGERDGYTF.

The rearrangement uses TRBV6-5 and TRBJ2-7; 8 positions agree with TRBD2. With 4 bases clipped from V and 2 bases from J, the junction kept 4 bases outside the gene matches. The CDR3 loop spans 14 amino acids. From germline, CDR1 is MNHEY and CDR2 SVGAGI. The CDR3 DNA sequence: TGTGCCAGCAGTTTCACCGGGGGGGCCTACGAGCAGTACTTC. Its protein product is CASSFTGGAYEQYF.

The chain couples TRBV7-9 to TRBJ2-4, with no clear D. CDR1 SEHNR and CDR2 FQNEAQ come from the germline V gene (reference sequence). This CDR3 region has 12 residues. V gave up 0 bases and J gave up 9 bases, with 6 bases separating them. The CDR3 coding sequence is TGTGCCAGCAGCTTAGCCTCCCCCATTCAGTACTTC. This gives the protein CASSLASPIQYF.

The chain recombines TRBV6-4 with TRBJ2-1, with 10 bases fitting TRBD2. CDR1 and CDR2 (germline): MRHNA, SNTAGT. The CDR3 extends over 16 amino acids. The junction had 7 bases not matched to a gene; V was cut back by 5 bases and J by 3 bases. CDR3 sequence (DNA): TGTGCCAGCAGTTCGGGACTAGCGTATAACTACAATGAGCAGTTCTTC. Its translation is CASSSGLAYNYNEQFF.

This chain joins TRBV7-3 and TRBJ2-3; possibly TRBD2 for D (6 bases). Trimming removed 3 bases at V and 5 bases at J, with 15 bases between. This CDR3 region has 15 residues. Germline values: CDR1 SGHTA, CDR2 FQGTGA. The CDR3 loop is CASSLGAGWGDTQYF. The CDR3 coding sequence is TGTGCCAGCAGCTTGGGAGCGGGCTGGGGAGATACGCAGTATTTT.

The CDR3 region has the DNA TGTGCCATCAGGGACACGGAAACCCAAGGGCAGTACTTC. This translates into CAIRDTETQGQYF. The chain is built from TRBV10-3 and TRBJ2-7, with TRBD1 as a possible D gene (5 bases). V was cut by 6 bases and J by 9 bases, with 18 bases left in between. The CDR3 spans 13 residues. Looked up from germline, CDR1 is ENHRY and CDR2 is SYGVKD.

This clone appeared a few times. The chain links TRBV7-6 to TRBJ1-2; 8 positions agree with TRBD1. CDR3 size: 16 residues. Trimming at V came to 3 bases and at J to 5 bases, leaving 11 bases not matched to a gene. The germline V gene has CDR1 SGHVS and CDR2 FNYEAQ. CDR3 loop: CASSLTGAPSEYGYTF. The CDR3, as DNA: TGTGCCAGCAGCTTGACAGGGGCGCCCTCAGAGTATGGCTACACCTTC. Together with reference TRBV7-6 and TRBJ1-2, the CDR3 gives the full variable domain: GAGVSQSPRYKVTKRGQDVALRCDPISGHVSLYWYRQALGQGPEFLTYFNYEAQQDKSGLPNDRFSAERPEGSISTLTIQRTEQRDSAMYRCASSLTGAPSEYGYTFGSGTRLTVV.

V and J are TRBV7-3 and TRBJ1-1, with 7 bases that match TRBD1. The CDR3 sequence is 15 residues long. Germline assignment: CDR1 SGHTA and CDR2 FQGTGA. V dropped 1 base and J dropped 3; count of bases not matched to a gene: 5. In DNA, the CDR3 is TGTGCCAGCAGCTTAATGGGCAGGGGGGACACTGAAGCTTTCTTT. Translation gives CASSLMGRGDTEAFF.

This sequence joins TRBV9 and TRBJ2-2, with TRBD2 matching 11 bases. The CDR3 sequence is 17 residues long. J gave up 1 base and V 4 bases, and 6 bases lay outside the gene matches. Germline V gene data show CDR1 as SGDLS and CDR2 as YYNGEE. The CDR3 sequence is CASSLNSGRVNTGELFF. The DNA for the CDR3 is TGTGCCAGCAGCCTAAATAGCGGGAGGGTGAACACCGGGGAGCTGTTTTTT.

The chain carries TRBV5-6 and TRBJ1-5; D not resolved. CDR3 length: 14 residues. V gave up 2 bases and J gave up 0 bases, with 6 bases separating them. Germline loops: CDR1 SGHDT, CDR2 YYEEEE. CDR3 in amino acids: CASSLWISNQPQHF. The CDR3 DNA sequence: TGTGCCAGCAGCTTATGGATTAGCAATCAGCCCCAGCATTTT.

The chain employs TRBV27 and TRBJ1-4; no reliable D call. The germline V and J ends were trimmed by 5 bases and 10 bases, with 14 bases remaining between them. The CDR3 runs 13 residues. The germline CDR1 and CDR2 sequences are MNHEY and SMNVEV (reference sequence). The chain's CDR3 is CASSGRVDGKLFF. The CDR3 DNA sequence: TGTGCCAGCAGTGGACGGGTAGACGGAAAACTGTTTTTT.